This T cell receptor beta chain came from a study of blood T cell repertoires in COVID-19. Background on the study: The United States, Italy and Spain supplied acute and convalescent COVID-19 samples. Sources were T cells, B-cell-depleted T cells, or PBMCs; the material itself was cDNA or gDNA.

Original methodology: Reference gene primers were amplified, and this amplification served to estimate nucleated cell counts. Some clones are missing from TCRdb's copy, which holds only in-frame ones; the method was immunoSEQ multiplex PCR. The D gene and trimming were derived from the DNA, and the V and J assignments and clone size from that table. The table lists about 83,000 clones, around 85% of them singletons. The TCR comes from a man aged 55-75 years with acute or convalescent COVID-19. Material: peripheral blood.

CDR3 in DNA: TGTGCCAGCAGCCTTACGGGAAACACTGAAGCTTTCTTT. Residues: CASSLTGNTEAFF. The V and J genes are TRBV12-3 or TRBV12-4 and TRBJ1-1; D is undetermined. The CDR3 has 13 amino acids. V dropped 6 bases and J dropped 2 bases, with 10 bases sitting between them.